These T cell receptor beta chains were read from a single sample in a study of shared clonotypes between healthy human individuals. The assay was immunoSEQ multiplex PCR, and TCRdb's table has in-frame clones only and misses some. This sample has 2 million to 2.5 million clones, with approximately 96% found just once. Sequences were obtained from naive CD4+ T cells sorted from blood. The source is a man between 18 and 35 years old in good health. CDR3s include the opening cysteine and the closing phenylalanine or tryptophan. A D gene is named only where the DNA matches it firmly. Part of the rows lack a size; the others show once, few, many or a class for expanded clones.

j_call d_call cdr3_length clone_size v_call cdr3_aa cdr3_nt
TRBJ1-1 . 14 . TRBV10-1 CASSDGGMNTEAFF TGCGCCAGCAGTGATGGGGGCATGAACACTGAAGCTTTCTTT
TRBJ2-7 . 13 . TRBV5-1 CASSLDWAYEQYF TGCGCCAGCAGCTTGGACTGGGCCTACGAGCAGTACTTC
TRBJ2-1 . 12 . TRBV5-6 CASSFHKGEQFF TGTGCCAGCAGCTTTCACAAGGGCGAGCAGTTCTTC
TRBJ1-6 . 14 . TRBV11-1 CASSPDSLNSPLHF TGTGCCAGCAGCCCGGACAGCCTTAATTCACCCCTCCACTTT
TRBJ1-3 . 14 . TRBV18 CASSPEQAGNTIYF TGTGCCAGCTCTCCGGAACAGGCTGGAAACACCATATATTTT
TRBJ2-7 TRBD2 13 . TRBV7-2 CASSSTSGGGQYF TGTGCCAGCAGCTCGACTAGCGGTGGGGGGCAGTACTTC
TRBJ1-3 . 14 . TRBV10-2 CASLGRSSGNTIYF TGCGCCAGCTTGGGGCGGAGCTCTGGAAACACCATATATTTT
TRBJ1-5 . 15 . TRBV12-5 CASGATENSNQPQHF TGTGCTAGTGGGGCAACAGAAAATAGCAATCAGCCCCAGCATTTT
TRBJ1-5 . 16 . TRBV6-6 CASNAPQGVSNQPQHF TGTGCCAGTAACGCCCCACAGGGCGTTAGCAATCAGCCCCAGCATTTT
TRBJ1-2 . 14 . TRBV4-1 CASSQILASGSYTF TGCGCCAGCAGCCAAATCCTGGCCAGCGGAAGCTACACCTTC
TRBJ1-2 TRBD1 14 . TRBV25-1 CASSPRTGSYGYTF TGTGCCAGCAGTCCCCGGACAGGGTCTTATGGCTACACCTTC
TRBJ2-3 . 14 once TRBV2 CASRTGRAGDTQYF TGTGCCAGCAGGACGGGACGGGCAGGAGATACGCAGTATTTT
TRBJ2-1 TRBD2 19 . TRBV28 CASSFGTSGVKSSYNEQFF TGTGCCAGCAGTTTCGGGACTAGCGGGGTTAAGAGCTCCTACAATGAGCAGTTCTTC
TRBJ1-1 . 12 once TRBV7-6 CASSLFGQGAFF TGTGCCAGCAGCTTATTCGGCCAGGGCGCTTTCTTT
TRBJ1-5 . 15 . TRBV9 CASSVGILGNQPQHF TGTGCCAGCAGCGTAGGGATATTGGGCAATCAGCCCCAGCATTTT
TRBJ2-7 . 16 . TRBV6-5 CASSYSSTPQGSEQYF TGTGCCAGCAGTTACTCATCCACCCCCCAGGGTTCCGAGCAGTACTTC
TRBJ1-1 TRBD1 13 . TRBV5-4 CASSPQGAGIAFF TGTGCCAGCAGCCCCCAGGGGGCTGGGATTGCTTTCTTT
TRBJ2-5 TRBD1 15 . TRBV15 CATSDNRGRKETQYF TGTGCCACCAGCGACAACAGGGGGCGCAAAGAGACCCAGTACTTC
TRBJ2-7 . 14 once TRBV7-2 CASQLRSGFYEQYF TGTGCCAGTCAGCTTAGATCAGGGTTCTACGAGCAGTACTTC
TRBJ1-6 . 13 . TRBV19 CASSNRDSSPLHF TGTGCCAGTAGTAACAGGGATAGTTCACCCCTCCACTTT
TRBJ1-4 . 15 . TRBV5-1 CASRYGRGPEEKLFF TGCGCCAGCAGATACGGACGGGGGCCGGAGGAAAAACTGTTTTTT
TRBJ2-3 TRBD1 15 . TRBV28 CASTEGQGATDTQYF TGTGCCAGCACCGAGGGACAGGGGGCTACAGATACGCAGTATTTT
TRBJ2-1 TRBD2 21 . TRBV4-2 CASSQDRPKVAGTGFVNEQFF TGTGCCAGCAGCCAAGATAGACCAAAAGTAGCGGGGACCGGGTTTGTGAATGAGCAGTTCTTC
TRBJ2-7 TRBD2 16 . TRBV5-6 CASSRLAGGPTYEQYF TGTGCCAGCAGCCGACTAGCGGGAGGGCCGACCTACGAGCAGTACTTC
TRBJ2-7 . 13 . TRBV2 CASSLGRSYEQYF TGTGCCAGCAGTCTCGGACGGTCCTACGAGCAGTACTTC
TRBJ1-3 . 14 . TRBV30 CAWSTGNSGNTIYF TGTGCCTGGAGTACGGGTAATTCTGGAAACACCATATATTTT
TRBJ2-3 TRBD1 16 . TRBV13 CASSPPDRASTDTQYF TGTGCCAGCAGTCCTCCGGACAGGGCAAGCACAGATACGCAGTATTTT
TRBJ1-4 TRBD1 16 . TRBV5-6 CASSLGGTATNEKLFF TGTGCCAGCAGCTTGGGGGGGACAGCAACTAATGAAAAACTGTTTTTT
TRBJ2-2 . 14 . TRBV6-5 CASSPTRITGELFF TGTGCCAGCAGCCCTACTAGGATCACCGGGGAGCTGTTTTTT
TRBJ2-5 . 13 . TRBV6-5 CASSRGGWETQYF TGTGCCAGCAGTCGAGGGGGTTGGGAGACCCAGTACTTC
TRBJ1-1 TRBD1 14 . TRBV5-1 CASSWTGMNTEAFF TGCGCCAGCAGCTGGACAGGGATGAACACTGAAGCTTTCTTT
TRBJ1-2 TRBD1 13 once TRBV6-5 CASSFRDRGGYTF TGTGCCAGCAGTTTCCGGGACAGGGGTGGCTACACCTTC
TRBJ1-5 . 14 . TRBV30 CACNSQGGNQPQHF TGTGCCTGCAACTCACAGGGTGGGAATCAGCCCCAGCATTTT
TRBJ1-4 TRBD1 15 once TRBV2 CASSYTGAINEKLFF TGTGCCAGCAGCTACACAGGGGCGATTAATGAAAAACTGTTTTTT
TRBJ1-3 TRBD1 16 . TRBV30 CAWSVGGQHLGNTIYF TGTGCCTGGAGTGTAGGGGGACAGCACCTTGGAAACACCATATATTTT
TRBJ2-2 . 16 . TRBV7-3 CASSPGTGKNTGELFF TGTGCCAGCAGTCCCGGGACGGGGAAGAACACCGGGGAGCTGTTTTTT
TRBJ1-6 . 13 . TRBV18 CASSSGLDSPLHF TGTGCCAGCTCATCGGGGCTCGATTCACCCCTCCACTTT
TRBJ2-2 . 14 once TRBV6-1 CASSETSNTGELFF TGTGCCAGCAGTGAAACCTCGAACACCGGGGAGCTGTTTTTT
TRBJ2-5 TRBD1 15 . TRBV5-1 CASRSEDRGIETQYF TGCGCCAGCAGATCAGAGGACAGGGGTATAGAGACCCAGTACTTC
TRBJ1-6 . 13 . TRBV30 CAWSVNGNSPLHF TGTGCCTGGAGTGTGAACGGTAATTCACCCCTCCACTTT
TRBJ2-7 TRBD1 14 . TRBV18 CASSPRQGNNEQYF TGTGCCAGCTCACCCCGACAGGGTAACAACGAGCAGTACTTC
TRBJ2-2 TRBD1 12 . TRBV5-6 CASSRDSGELFF TGTGCCAGCAGCAGGGACAGCGGGGAGCTGTTTTTT
TRBJ2-4 TRBD2 18 once TRBV4-1 CASSPGLAGGLAKNIQYF TGCGCCAGCAGCCCGGGACTAGCGGGGGGCCTAGCCAAAAACATTCAGTACTTC
TRBJ2-2 . 13 . TRBV11-2 CASSLVPAGELFF TGTGCCAGCAGCTTAGTTCCCGCCGGGGAGCTGTTTTTT
TRBJ1-2 TRBD1 15 . TRBV5-6 CASSFPGTANYGYTF TGTGCCAGCAGCTTTCCCGGGACAGCCAACTATGGCTACACCTTC
TRBJ1-6 . 14 . TRBV5-1 CASSTRTDNSPLHF TGCGCCAGCAGCACCCGGACAGACAATTCACCCCTCCACTTT
TRBJ2-5 . 13 . TRBV7-2 CASRSAVQETQYF TGTGCCAGCAGGTCAGCGGTTCAAGAGACCCAGTACTTC
TRBJ2-7 TRBD1 14 . TRBV25-1 CASSLTGEGVEQYF TGTGCCAGCAGCTTGACAGGGGAAGGGGTCGAGCAGTACTTC
TRBJ1-6 . 15 . TRBV28 CASTEIWSGDSPLHF TGTGCCAGCACCGAGATTTGGAGTGGGGATTCACCCCTCCACTTT
TRBJ2-3 . 15 . TRBV7-9 CASSSRVFSTDTQYF TGTGCCAGCAGCTCCAGGGTTTTCAGCACAGATACGCAGTATTTT
TRBJ1-6 . 12 . TRBV19 CASTDRNSPLHF TGTGCCAGCACCGACAGAAATTCACCCCTCCACTTT
TRBJ1-1 . 14 once TRBV19 CASSTGGTNTEAFF TGTGCCAGTAGTACGGGGGGGACGAACACTGAAGCTTTCTTT